This T cell receptor (beta chain) was sequenced for a study of blood T cell repertoires in COVID-19. This table comes from immunoSEQ multiplex PCR, and its TCRdb copy is limited to in-frame clones, with some not included. Here the sample spans roughly 120,000 clones, around 87% being singletons. V lost 3 bases, J lost 5 bases, and 8 bases stayed unmatched. CDR3 length: 14 amino acids. Per germline, CDR1 DFQATT and CDR2 SNEGSKA (reference sequence). The J gene is TRBJ2-7, the V gene TRBV20-1; TRBD2 aligns across 9 bases. This receptor was identified in a human donor in a cohort sampled during active COVID-19. Material for sequencing was peripheral blood. CDR3 loop: CSASNLAGINEQYF. CDR3 nucleotides: TGCAGTGCTAGTAATCTAGCGGGAATCAACGAGCAGTACTTC.